These T cell receptor beta chains were read from a single sample in a study of T cells in Graves' hyperthyroidism and ophthalmopathy. TCRdb recomputed calls from the multiplex PCR reads with MiXCR, one row per CDR3 protein. The sample includes about 290,000 distinct CDR3 sequences, 10% to 15% of them seen just once. Sequenced material: blood. Source of these receptors: a woman aged 30 to 39 with Graves' hyperthyroidism that later progressed to Graves' ophthalmopathy. Both conserved end residues are part of each CDR3. Fields, in order: clone size, J gene, V gene, D gene, CDR3 length, CDR3 DNA, CDR3 protein. The D gene is left open where the match is weak. Expanded clones get a size class; other rows say once, few or many, or leave the size out.

>many|TRBJ2-7|TRBV7-8|.|14
TGTGCCAGCAGCTTGGAATGGGGGGCCTACGAGCAGTACTTC
CASSLEWGAYEQYF
>many|TRBJ1-3|TRBV7-2|.|14
TGTGCCAGCAGCTTAGTAGGTCCCCCAAACACCATATATTTT
CASSLVGPPNTIYF
>few|TRBJ1-4|TRBV30|.|11
TGTGCCTGGAGTGTCCAAGACAAACTGTTTTTT
CAWSVQDKLFF
>.|TRBJ2-1|TRBV14|.|13
TGTGCCAGCAGCCAAACGGAGGGGGATGAGCAGTTCTTC
CASSQTEGDEQFF
>.|TRBJ2-1|TRBV10-2|TRBD2|15
TGCGCCAGCTGCAGAGCGGGAGGGCCGGGGAATGAGCAGTTCTTC
CASCRAGGPGNEQFF
>few|TRBJ2-1|TRBV27|.|14
TGTGCCAGCAGTTTAATATCAGAGTACAATGAGCAGTTCTTC
CASSLISEYNEQFF
>.|TRBJ2-7|TRBV11-2|TRBD1|16
TGTGCCAGCAGCTTAACCCTCGGGACAGGAACTTACGAGCAGTACTTC
CASSLTLGTGTYEQYF
>many|TRBJ2-7|TRBV7-9|TRBD1|15
TGTGCCAGCAGCTTAGGTTGGACAGGGGATCTCGAGCAGTACTTC
CASSLGWTGDLEQYF
>medium-sized|TRBJ2-7|TRBV15|.|15
TGTGCCACCAGCAGAGATTCACAGGGCGGCTACGAGCAGTACTTC
CATSRDSQGGYEQYF
>.|TRBJ1-3|TRBV20-1|.|14
TGCAGTGCTAGATCACAGAGAGGGGGAAACACCATATATTTT
CSARSQRGGNTIYF
>few|TRBJ1-6|TRBV20-1|TRBD1|10
TGCAGTGCTAGGGACAGGGCGGTACACTTT
CSARDRAVHF
>few|TRBJ1-3|TRBV3-1|.|14
TGTGCCAGCAGCCAAGCGACAGCTGGAAACACCATATATTTT
CASSQATAGNTIYF
>.|TRBJ2-4|TRBV29-1|.|12
TGCAGCGTTGAGGGGGTTAGGGACATTCAGTACTTC
CSVEGVRDIQYF
>many|TRBJ2-2|TRBV27|.|12
TGTGCCAGCAGTTTTCAGGACGGGGAGCTGTTTTTT
CASSFQDGELFF
>.|TRBJ1-5|TRBV13|.|14
TGTGCCAGCAGCTCGGGCGAGGGCAATCAGCCCCAGCATTTT
CASSSGEGNQPQHF
>many|TRBJ1-1|TRBV27|.|15
TGTGCCAGCAGTTTACAGGGATGGGGGAACACTGAAGCTTTCTTT
CASSLQGWGNTEAFF
>many|TRBJ2-7|TRBV27|TRBD1|13
TGTGCCACGGTAGACAGGGGGTCCGGCGAGCAGTACTTC
CATVDRGSGEQYF
>.|TRBJ2-3|TRBV11-1|.|16
TGTGCCAGCAGCTTTGGCCGGACCGGGGTCACAGATACGCAGTATTTT
CASSFGRTGVTDTQYF
>.|TRBJ1-1|TRBV19|.|15
TGTGCCAGCTCCCACCCAACAGTCATGAACACTGAAGCTTTCTTT
CASSHPTVMNTEAFF
>.|TRBJ1-5|TRBV9|TRBD1|15
TGTGCCAGCAGCGAAGGACAGGGGGCCGGGCAGCCCCAGCATTTT
CASSEGQGAGQPQHF
>many|TRBJ1-5|TRBV2|.|13
TGTGCCAGCAGTGATCAAGGGAATCAGCCCCAGCATTTT
CASSDQGNQPQHF
>.|TRBJ2-7|TRBV5-8|.|13
TGTGCCAGCAGCCAACTGGACTTCTACGAGCAGTACTTC
CASSQLDFYEQYF
>many|TRBJ2-3|TRBV11-2|.|15
TGTGCCAGCAGCCCCGGGGTAGTAAGCACAGATACGCAGTATTTT
CASSPGVVSTDTQYF
>many|TRBJ2-2|TRBV6-5|.|14
TGTGCCAGCAGTTACGGAGGGGTCACCGGGGAGCTGTTTTTT
CASSYGGVTGELFF
>few|TRBJ1-3|TRBV4-1|.|18
TGCGCCAGCAGCCCCCAAGGTCAAGGTTTTGGGCGAGGAAACACCATATATTTT
CASSPQGQGFGRGNTIYF
>.|TRBJ2-5|TRBV20-1|.|19
TGCAGTGCTAGTAGTGCCAGCAGCGCGGCCCCTAGATCAAAAGAGACCCAGTACTTC
CSASSASSAAPRSKETQYF
>many|TRBJ2-5|TRBV7-3|TRBD2|14
TGTGCCAGCAGCTTATCAGCGGGAGGAAAGACCCAGTACTTC
CASSLSAGGKTQYF
>many|TRBJ1-6|TRBV2|.|13
TGTGCCAGCAGTGTCGGTAGTGATTCACCCCTCCACTTT
CASSVGSDSPLHF
>many|TRBJ1-1|TRBV4-3|TRBD1|15
TGCGCCAGCAGCCAAAACAGGGGATGGAACACTGAAGCTTTCTTT
CASSQNRGWNTEAFF
>many|TRBJ2-7|TRBV7-9|TRBD2|15
TGTGCCAGCAGCCGTACGGGACTAGCGAGCTACGAGCAGTACTTC
CASSRTGLASYEQYF
>few|TRBJ2-2|TRBV5-1|.|13
TGCGCCAGCAGCAGAGGGGTCACCGGGGAGCTGTTTTTT
CASSRGVTGELFF
>many|TRBJ2-1|TRBV7-3|.|14
TGTGCCAGCAGCCCCCACTCCGAGGGCCGTGAGCAGTTCTTC
CASSPHSEGREQFF
>many|TRBJ2-5|TRBV7-6|TRBD2|17
TGTGCCAGCAGCCTTTATGGAAGGGCGGGAGGGCAGGAGACCCAGTACTTC
CASSLYGRAGGQETQYF
>many|TRBJ1-2|TRBV28|.|15
TGTGCCAGCAGTTATGGGGCACCTCATAACTATGGCTACACCTTC
CASSYGAPHNYGYTF
>many|TRBJ2-7|TRBV7-9|.|12
TGTGCCAGCGAGAATAGCGACTACGAGCAGTACTTC
CASENSDYEQYF
>.|TRBJ2-1|TRBV9|.|14
TGTGCCAGCAGCGCGGGGAGGTCCTACAATGAGCAGTTCTTC
CASSAGRSYNEQFF
>many|TRBJ2-7|TRBV29-1|.|14
TGCAGCGTTGGAGCCTCCACTAGCACGTACGAGCAGTACTTC
CSVGASTSTYEQYF
>many|TRBJ2-1|TRBV7-9|TRBD2|15
TGTGCCAGCAGCTTGGGGGGACTAGACCACAATGAGCAGTTCTTC
CASSLGGLDHNEQFF
>many|TRBJ2-5|TRBV20-1|TRBD1|14
TGCAGTGCTCGGGACAGATCGTACCAAGAGACCCAGTACTTC
CSARDRSYQETQYF
>many|TRBJ2-7|TRBV20-1|.|13
TGCAGTGTTCCGGGACATCGGGACTACGAGCAGTACTTC
CSVPGHRDYEQYF
>.|TRBJ2-3|TRBV30|.|12
TGTGCCTGGACCCTGACCTCAGATACGCAGTATTTT
CAWTLTSDTQYF
>few|TRBJ2-2|TRBV5-1|.|17
TGCGCCAGCAGCATGCCCGGGGGCGGGCTAAACACCGGGGAGCTGTTTTTT
CASSMPGGGLNTGELFF